The T cell receptor (beta chain) described here comes from a study of cytomegalovirus exposure and HLA in healthy donors (dated 2017 in TCRdb). Background for the entire study: In an earlier analysis of 450 to 750 of the donors, about 270 Gb of sequence data and 95 million to 130 million unique TCR beta sequences from some 170 million T cells were reported. An early release that covered roughly 600 HLA-typed donors contained approximately 300 gigabases of sequencing data and around 80 million unique TCR sequences. Of the approximately 400 genotyped donors, approximately 82% fell in the genetic ancestry cluster associated with self-reported Caucasian donors. The study was designed to test whether signatures of past pathogen exposure could be identified by cataloging public T cell receptors. Using immunosequencing, the study profiled T cell repertoires from fewer than 850 subjects and related those repertoires to cytomegalovirus serostatus. Along with the roughly 670-subject first cohort, a separate validation cohort of over a hundred different subjects was used. To predict cytomegalovirus infection status, the study combined high-throughput TCR immunosequencing, statistical association of individual TCRs with disease status, and machine learning. To study patterns of TCR occurrence, a later analysis re-analyzed previously published TCR beta repertoires from around 670 donors and added high-resolution HLA genotyping. Rather than using new phenotypic data, the later analysis identified candidate immune exposures from TCR beta sequences and from how often those sequences occurred across donors. An earlier analysis of a few hundred of the donors applied high-throughput TCR beta sequencing to assess whether each TCR beta V gene segment acted as functional or pseudogenic. Alongside the repertoire data, information on donor age, sex, ethnicity and CMV serostatus was compiled. In a later genetic analysis, genome-wide SNP genotypes for about three fifths of the roughly 670 donors were used, and that subset was treated as a discovery cohort. Every discovery cohort repertoire had been produced on one sequencing platform. Class I and class II HLA loci were covered by the typing at four-digit resolution. The number of donors typed differed by locus, with about 629-640 for A, B, C, DRB1 and DQB1, approximately 500 for DQA1, approximately 570 for DPA1, and about 450 for DPB1. Because of strong linkage in the cohort, roughly five DR-DQ haplotypes were treated as single units for association and clustering. Among 398 genotyped donors of the cohort, an average of approximately 230,000 unique TCR beta nucleotide sequences were sequenced per donor, 15% to 20% of them non-productive.

V ends up 5 bases short and J 1 base short, with an unmatched junction base count of 4. For CDR1 and CDR2, the germline V gene (reference sequence) lists WNHNN and SYGVQD. The CDR3, from cysteine to phenylalanine, totals 15 residues. Left in the record is the CDR3 DNA by itself, 45 bases read in frame from the first base. What the study reported, not specific to this receptor: A cluster of highly shared sequence variants was judged likely to represent a technical artifact of the sequencing pipeline. The earlier analysis of some 540 of the donors excluded over 15 rarely observed V segments, including chromosome 9 orphons, because counts were too low. Because HLA typing was missing for some donors at each locus, association tests included only the typed subset. The 87-base-pair reads could not distinguish some IMGT-functional V segments, including TRBV6-2 and TRBV6-3, so those segments were excluded. In a later analysis, 15,000 to 20,000 TCR beta sequences were associated with specific HLA alleles at a false discovery rate of 0.05. Correlated functional status among segregating V segments might be attributable to linkage disequilibrium, but an unknown experimental factor could not be ruled out. Sequencing depth was assumed to be roughly uniform across donors in the presence/absence analyses, though that assumption may not hold. The cohort was sequenced for TCR beta chains only, and without alpha or paired-chain data the features that could be detected were limited. In a later genetic analysis, fewer N-insertions in productive TCRs were reported among donors in an Asian-associated ancestry cluster than the roughly 700-donor mean. It was suggested by the authors that the approach could potentially be generalized to other disease states and immunological phenotypes. In a later analysis, TCR association rates were found to vary across HLA loci, with the most associated TCRs seen for DRB1 alleles and the fewest for HLA-C alleles. The study listed 164 TCR beta chains as associated with cytomegalovirus. A further reported finding was that TCR beta sequences accurately predicted the HLA-A and HLA-B alleles for most subjects in the first cohort. Immune exposure information for the cohort was limited to CMV serostatus. Across donors, most TCR sequences were observed very rarely, whereas some public TCRs were present in many individuals. When HLA alleles, especially DR and DQ, strongly co-occurred, TCR associations were difficult to assign to individual alleles. The classifier was reported to diagnose cytomegalovirus status with high specificity and sensitivity in both the original and validation cohorts. In vitro tests confirmed that a few of the cytomegalovirus-associated TCR beta chains recognize cytomegalovirus antigens. In an earlier analysis of about 600 of the donors, most TCR beta V segments appeared in productive rearrangements about 90% or about 30% of the time, broadly matching IMGT annotations. According to a later analysis, most CMV-associated TCR beta chains appeared to be HLA-restricted, and the HLA associations seemed to be driven largely by CMV exposure. In a later analysis, HLA-associated TCR beta chains were found to be more clonally expanded and to have lower generation probabilities than equally common non-associated chains. In a later analysis, several top co-occurrence clusters were reported to appear linked to parvovirus B19, influenza, CMV and Epstein-Barr virus. V-gene and J-gene trimming of TCR beta chains was associated with a missense DCLRE1C variant in a later genetic analysis, and the association was replicated in an independent cohort.

In total, more than 500 healthy bone marrow donors made up the cohort. All cohort members were sampled while nominally healthy, although unrecorded immune exposures were likely present. The donor was CMV seropositive and was included in the group of 250 to 300 seropositive cohort members. Every donor gave a peripheral blood sample, and the peripheral blood mononuclear cells from that sample were used for TCR beta sequencing. The Qiagen DNeasy Blood Extraction Kit was used to extract genomic DNA from the blood cell samples. Comments on this clone: The antigen it recognizes is unknown. Qualities for individual bases were not recorded, and no much larger clone is one base off.

The library relied on the immunoSEQ multiplex PCR assay. A mixture of 60 forward primers for TCR Vbeta segments and 13 reverse primers for TCR Jbeta segments was used in the multiplex PCR. Amplification of the CDR3 region of rearranged TCR beta genes was performed with a multiplex PCR assay on genomic DNA. The Illumina HiSeq System was used to sequence the amplified TCR beta libraries as 87-base-pair reads. Per the original workflow: Across the 670 or so repertoires, a later analysis counted about 81 million unique TCR beta chains, roughly 11 million of which were shared by at least two donors. A nearest-neighbor algorithm error-corrected the raw reads and collapsed the reads into unique sequences, merging closely related sequences to remove PCR and sequencing errors. CDR3 sequences were aligned to IMGT reference sequences to assign V, D and J gene segments. For a sequence to be retained, at least a six-nucleotide match to both a V gene segment and a J gene segment was required. A rearrangement counted as productive if the CDR3 had no stop codons and remained in frame with V and J, and every other rearrangement counted as non-productive. Following IMGT convention, CDR3 was defined as the stretch from the second conserved V-encoded cysteine up to the conserved J-encoded phenylalanine. Sequences without an unambiguous match to a single V gene segment were excluded from the earlier analysis of a few hundred of the donors. An earlier analysis of 587 of the donors called V segments functional above 56.7% productive rearrangements and segregating when the between-donor standard deviation exceeded 5%. To diagnose cytomegalovirus status from the catalog of TCR beta chain sequences, a statistical classification framework was built. In a later analysis, V and J genes were assigned by comparing TCR nucleotide sequences against IMGT/GENE-DB human TR gene sequences. The TCRdist pipeline was used in a later analysis to assign CDR3 sequences and most-parsimonious VDJ recombination scenarios. In a later analysis, each TCR beta chain was defined by its CDR3 amino acid sequence together with its V-gene family, and reads lacking a unique V-gene family were excluded. As a way to deal with suspected cross-contamination and a sequencing artifact, a later analysis dropped approximately 590 nucleotide sequences that were highly shared and had low generation probability. A later analysis calculated a clonal expansion index for each public chain from normalized within-repertoire ranks of inferred template counts. In a later analysis, generation probabilities were computed using a VDJ recombination model fitted to out-of-frame rearrangements, and the results were checked against IGoR. In a later analysis, TCR-TCR, TCR-HLA and TCR-CMV co-occurrence was scored with hypergeometric tests, and a repertoire-size bias correction was applied to TCR pairs. False discovery rates were estimated in a later analysis by permuting HLA or CMV assignments 20 times. In a later analysis, co-occurring TCRs were grouped with DBSCAN, and TCRdist sequence similarity was added when clustering was performed within HLA-allele-positive subsets. For co-occurrence clustering, repertoires with fewer than 30,000 or more than 120,000 public chains were excluded, along with 4 to 6 repertoires with anomalous nucleotide sharing. TCRdb provides this immuneACCESS table in a form limited to in-frame rearrangements. Some clones are lacking; in checked studies, under half of them reflect an unresolved V gene, and why the rest are absent is not known. V and J calls and clone size are copied from that table; D and trimming were computed from the DNA. The sample yields hundreds of thousands of clones; 70% to 85% were counted once. The ten top clones hold roughly 2.5% of the sample.

The chain couples TRBV10-1 to TRBJ2-3; 9 bases in the junction line up with TRBD1. The source is an older woman in good health and CMV-seropositive. Specimen: PBMCs. The CDR3 protein: CASSSGQGGTDTQYF. The nucleotides are TGCGCCAGCAGTTCGGGACAGGGTGGCACAGATACGCAGTATTTT.